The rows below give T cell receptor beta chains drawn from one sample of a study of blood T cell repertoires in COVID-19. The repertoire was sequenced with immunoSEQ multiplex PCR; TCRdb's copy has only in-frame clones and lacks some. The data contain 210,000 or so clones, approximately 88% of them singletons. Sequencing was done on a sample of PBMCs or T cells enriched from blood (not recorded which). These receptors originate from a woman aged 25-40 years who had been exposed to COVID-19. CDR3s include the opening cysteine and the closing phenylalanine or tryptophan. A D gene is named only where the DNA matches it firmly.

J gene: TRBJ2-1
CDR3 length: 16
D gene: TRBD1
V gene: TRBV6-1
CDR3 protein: CASSGDRGFSDNEQFF

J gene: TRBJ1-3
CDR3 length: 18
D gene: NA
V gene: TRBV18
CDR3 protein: CASSPEVKAVLSGNTIYF

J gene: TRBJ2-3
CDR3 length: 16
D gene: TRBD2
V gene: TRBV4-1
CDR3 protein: CASSRGLAASTDTQYF

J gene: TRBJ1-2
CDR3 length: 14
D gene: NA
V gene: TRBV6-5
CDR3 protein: CASRQLPPNYGYTF

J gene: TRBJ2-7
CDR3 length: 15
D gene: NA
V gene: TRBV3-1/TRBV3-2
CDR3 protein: CASSQGSGFPYEQYF

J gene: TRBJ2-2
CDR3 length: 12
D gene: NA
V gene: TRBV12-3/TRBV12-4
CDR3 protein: CASSLSGRELFF

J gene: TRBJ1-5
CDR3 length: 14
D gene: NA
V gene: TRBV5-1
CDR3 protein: CASSLGGGNQPQHF

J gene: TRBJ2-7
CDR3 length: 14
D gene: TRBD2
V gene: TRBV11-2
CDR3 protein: CASSSSSGRSEQYF

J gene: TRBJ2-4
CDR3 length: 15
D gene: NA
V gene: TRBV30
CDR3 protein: CAWARDPNLQNIQYF

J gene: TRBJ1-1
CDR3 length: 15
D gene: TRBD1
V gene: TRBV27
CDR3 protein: CASSYLDRGGTEAFF

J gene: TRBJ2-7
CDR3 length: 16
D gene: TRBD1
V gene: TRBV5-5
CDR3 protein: CASSLLPGTGRSEQYF

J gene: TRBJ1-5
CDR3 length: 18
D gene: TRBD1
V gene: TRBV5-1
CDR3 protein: CASSLPRGRGFSNQPQHF

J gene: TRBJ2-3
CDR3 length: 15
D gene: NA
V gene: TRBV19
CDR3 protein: CASSMGLLGTDTQYF

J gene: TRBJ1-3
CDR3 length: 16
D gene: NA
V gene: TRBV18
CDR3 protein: CASSSSPQGSGNTIYF

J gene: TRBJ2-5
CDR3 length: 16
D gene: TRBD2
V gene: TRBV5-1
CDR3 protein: CASSLYSGRAKETQYF

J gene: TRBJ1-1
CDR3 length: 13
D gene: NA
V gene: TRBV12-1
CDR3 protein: CGGGSPPNTEAFF

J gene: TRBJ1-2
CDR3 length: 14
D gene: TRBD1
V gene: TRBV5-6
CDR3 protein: CASSRDRANYGYTF

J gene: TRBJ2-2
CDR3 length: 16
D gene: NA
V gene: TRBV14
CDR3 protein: CASSPPFLANTGELFF

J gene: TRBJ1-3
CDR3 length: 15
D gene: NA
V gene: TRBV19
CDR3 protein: CASQTGVGLGNTIYF

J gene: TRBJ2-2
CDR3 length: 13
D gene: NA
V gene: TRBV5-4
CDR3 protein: CASSEDLSGELFF

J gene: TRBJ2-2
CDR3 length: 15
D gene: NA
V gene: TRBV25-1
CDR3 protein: CASSDLTGNTGELFF

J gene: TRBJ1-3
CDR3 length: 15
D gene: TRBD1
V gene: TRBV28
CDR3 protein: CASRPDRGPGNTIYF

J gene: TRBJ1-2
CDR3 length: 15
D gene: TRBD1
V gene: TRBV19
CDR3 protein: CASSRTGQGFYGYTF

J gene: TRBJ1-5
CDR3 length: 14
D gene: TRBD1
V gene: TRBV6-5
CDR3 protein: CASSLRQGNQPQHF

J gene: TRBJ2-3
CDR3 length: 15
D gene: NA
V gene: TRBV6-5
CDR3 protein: CASSLEDYNTDTQYF

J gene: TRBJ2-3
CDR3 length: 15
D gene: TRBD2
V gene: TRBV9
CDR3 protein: CASSVMTSGRNTQYF

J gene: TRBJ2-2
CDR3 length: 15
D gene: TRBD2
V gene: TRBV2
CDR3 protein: CASSGTSGRNGELFF

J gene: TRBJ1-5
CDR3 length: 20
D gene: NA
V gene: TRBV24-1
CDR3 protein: CATSDTLNENRTGSNQPQHF

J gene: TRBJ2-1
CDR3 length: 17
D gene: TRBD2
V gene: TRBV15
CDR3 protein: CATSRRTSGYRYNEQFF

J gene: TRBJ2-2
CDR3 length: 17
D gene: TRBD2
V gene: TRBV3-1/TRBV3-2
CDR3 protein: CASSLGLAGAGTGELFF

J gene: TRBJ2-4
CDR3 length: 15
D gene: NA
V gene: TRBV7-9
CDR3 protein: CASSLSRLAKNIQYF

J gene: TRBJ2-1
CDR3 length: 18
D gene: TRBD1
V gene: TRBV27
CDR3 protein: CASRRTLGLGTGNNEQFF

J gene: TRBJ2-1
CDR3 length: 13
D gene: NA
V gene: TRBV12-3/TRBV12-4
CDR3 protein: CASTLLSGVEQFF

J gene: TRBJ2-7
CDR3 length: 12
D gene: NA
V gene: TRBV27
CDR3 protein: CASSLPSREQYF

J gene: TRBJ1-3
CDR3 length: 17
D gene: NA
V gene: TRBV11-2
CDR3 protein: CASSLAVLTNSGNTIYF

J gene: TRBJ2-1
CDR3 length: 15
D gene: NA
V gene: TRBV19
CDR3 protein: CASSNPHTPRDEQFF

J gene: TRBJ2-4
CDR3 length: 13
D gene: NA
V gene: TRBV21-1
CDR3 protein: CASSNPQVGIQYF

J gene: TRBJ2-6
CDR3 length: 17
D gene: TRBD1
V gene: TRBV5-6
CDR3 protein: CASSPGTGGSGANVLTF

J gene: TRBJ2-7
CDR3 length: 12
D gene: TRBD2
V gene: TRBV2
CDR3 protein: CASSEVGEGQYF

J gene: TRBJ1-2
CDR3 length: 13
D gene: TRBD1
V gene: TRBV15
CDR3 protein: CATSGNRGPGYTF

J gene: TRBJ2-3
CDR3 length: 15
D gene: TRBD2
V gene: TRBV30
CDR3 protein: CAWSALAGGSDTQYF

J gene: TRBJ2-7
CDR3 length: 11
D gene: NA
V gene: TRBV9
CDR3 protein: CASSRGSEQYF

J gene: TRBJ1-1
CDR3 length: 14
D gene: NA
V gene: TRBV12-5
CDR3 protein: CASGHPGANTEAFF